This entry lists 15 T cell receptor beta chains sequenced from one sample in a study of early T cells in non-severe SARS-CoV-2 infection. TCRdb processed the 5' RACE reads anew with MiXCR; each CDR3 protein has one entry. The data hold more than 90,000 distinct CDR3 sequences, with about 11% observed a single time. Sequencing was carried out using whole blood. All receptors come from an adult who was a healthcare worker with PCR-confirmed SARS-CoV-2 infection or an uninfected control (not recorded which).

V and J are TRBV11-2 and TRBJ1-4; unclear D gene. Trimming took 7 bases from V and 0 from J, leaving 12 bases between them. Germline V gene data show CDR1 as SGHAT and CDR2 as FQNNGV. The CDR3 consists of 15 residues. CDR3 region: CASTPNVATNEKLFF. The CDR3 nucleotides are TGTGCCAGCACCCCTAACGTTGCAACTAATGAAAAACTGTTTTTT.

The chain is built from TRBV7-9 and TRBJ2-1; D remains unclear. Germline CDR1 is SEHNR and CDR2 is FQNEAQ (reference sequence). The CDR3 spans 11 residues. Deletions cut 5 bases from V and 6 bases from J, with 5 bases between. The CDR3 DNA reads as TGTGCCAGCAGCATGGGCAATGAGCAGTTCTTC. This gives the protein CASSMGNEQFF.

The chain uses TRBV20-1 and TRBJ1-2; D unclear. In germline, CDR1 is DFQATT, CDR2 SNEGSKA (reference sequence). This CDR3 region has 14 residues. Trimming left V 0 bases short and J 4 bases short, with 12 bases between. The chain's CDR3 is CSARDRAATYGYTF. The CDR3, as DNA: TGCAGTGCTAGAGATCGGGCCGCAACCTATGGCTACACCTTC.

This clonotype was seen a few times. At one boundary the junction diverges from the germline segment, which might be a read error. The genes are TRBV27 and TRBJ2-3, with 11 positions matching TRBD2. Germline values: CDR1 MNHEY, CDR2 SMNVEV (reference sequence). The CDR3 runs 12 residues. The CDR3 sequence is CASSQLAGVSIF. CDR3 bases: TGTGCCAGCAGCCAACTAGCGGGAGTCAGTATCTTT.

This clonotype was seen a handful of times. The J gene is TRBJ1-1, the V gene TRBV6-1; D is ambiguous. This CDR3 is built from 15 residues. Trimming removed 6 bases at V and 4 bases at J, with 18 bases between. Germline V lookup: CDR1 MNHNS, CDR2 SASEGT. The CDR3 DNA follows: TGTGCCAGCAGAATAGACCCCGGCACCCCCACTGAAGCTTTCTTT. The encoded protein is CASRIDPGTPTEAFF.

In its sample, this clonotype was seen many times. The CDR3 DNA is TGTGCCAGCAGCCCCCCCGTGGGCGCACAGACTGAAGCTTTCTTT. Translation: CASSPPVGAQTEAFF. The chain recombines TRBV3-1 with TRBJ1-1, with D hard to call. This CDR3 is 15 amino acids long. Trimming removed 4 bases at V and 5 bases at J, with 17 bases between. Germline V gene sequence: CDR1 LGHDT, CDR2 YNNKEL (reference sequence).

This clonotype has a handful of counts. The gene calls are TRBV9 and TRBJ2-5, with TRBD2 matching over 8 bases. V shed 4 bases and J 3 bases; nucleotides not matched to a gene: 8. This CDR3 is 15 amino acids long. Per germline, CDR1 SGDLS and CDR2 YYNGEE. CDR3 nucleotides: TGTGCCAGCAGCCCTCAGGCGGGAGGAAAAGAGACCCAGTACTTC. Protein sequence: CASSPQAGGKETQYF.

This chain uses TRBV7-3 with TRBJ2-2; the match to TRBD1 covers 8 bases. Trimming cost V 4 bases and J 3 bases; bases outside gene matches: 4. In germline, CDR1 is SGHTA, CDR2 FQGTGA. The CDR3 covers 15 residues. The CDR3 loop is CASSSGQAYTGELFF. The CDR3 DNA follows: TGTGCCAGCAGCTCGGGACAGGCTTACACCGGGGAGCTGTTTTTT.

This clonotype has a handful of counts. V is TRBV5-1 and J is TRBJ2-5, with D possibly TRBD1 on 6 matching bases. V was clipped by 4 bases and J by 6 bases, with 22 bases between them. Per the germline V gene, CDR1 is SGHRS and CDR2 is YFSETQ. CDR3 length: 16 residues. CDR3 DNA: TGCGCCAGCAGCCAAGAAGCTAGTGGTACAGGGAAGACCCAGTACTTC. Amino acid sequence: CASSQEASGTGKTQYF.

V usage is TRBV20-1 and J usage is TRBJ2-1; TRBD2 matches at 14 bases. CDR3 size: 15 residues. CDR1 and CDR2 from the germline V gene are DFQATT and SNEGSKA (reference sequence). With 2 bases clipped from V and 4 bases from J, the junction kept 1 base outside the gene matches. CDR3 sequence: CSARRLAGGYNEQFF. The CDR3 nucleotides read TGCAGTGCTAGACGACTAGCGGGAGGGTACAATGAGCAGTTCTTC.

The chain joins TRBV29-1 to TRBJ1-4; D remains ambiguous. Trimming took 6 bases from V and 0 from J, leaving 8 bases between them. The CDR3 spans 13 residues. CDR1 and CDR2 from the germline V gene are SQVTM and ANQGSEA. The chain's CDR3 is CSVALSTNEKLFF. As DNA, the CDR3 is TGCAGCGTCGCTCTATCAACTAATGAAAAACTGTTTTTT.

This clonotype showed up many times. The chain has TRBV5-1 and TRBJ1-6; 10 nucleotides match TRBD1. The CDR3 consists of 16 residues. J gave up 9 bases and V 4 bases, and 10 bases lay outside the gene matches. The V gene's germline CDR1 is SGHRS and CDR2 YFSETQ. The CDR3 loop reads CASSQGTGDLFSPLHF. In DNA, the CDR3 is TGCGCCAGCAGCCAAGGGACAGGGGATCTGTTTTCACCCCTCCACTTT.

The chain recombines TRBV9 with TRBJ2-5, with 9 bases lining up with TRBD1. This CDR3 is 18 amino acids long. V was pared by 0 bases and J by 3 bases, with 12 bases of the junction left unmatched. The germline CDR1 and CDR2 sequences are SGDLS and YYNGEE. This CDR3 reads CASSVDGGQGGHEETQYF. The CDR3, as DNA: TGTGCCAGCAGCGTAGACGGGGGACAGGGAGGACATGAAGAGACCCAGTACTTC.

This chain joins TRBV29-1 and TRBJ1-1; TRBD1 aligns across 7 bases. Germline V gene sequence: CDR1 SQVTM, CDR2 ANQGSEA. CDR3 length: 11 amino acids. V was pared by 7 bases and J by 3 bases, with 2 bases of the junction left unmatched. DNA for the CDR3: TGCAGCGGCGGGACAGACACTGAAGCTTTCTTT. As protein: CSGGTDTEAFF.

In its sample, this clonotype was seen many times. This chain connects TRBV12-3 or TRBV12-4 to TRBJ2-7, with TRBD2 matching 8 bases. The J segment lost 0 bases and the V segment lost 1 base, leaving 2 bases of the junction unmatched. There are 15 residues in the CDR3. In nucleotides, the CDR3 is TGTGCCAGCAGTTTAGAGCGGGGGTTCTCCTACGAGCAGTACTTC. This codes for CASSLERGFSYEQYF.